The 17 T cell receptor beta chains presented below share a single source sample, sequenced in a study of control samples from healthy donors and cancer patients. The repertoire was sequenced with immunoSEQ multiplex PCR; TCRdb's copy has only in-frame clones and lacks some. The sample yields tens of thousands of clones, 87% seen once. The sample consisted of PBMCs. Every receptor here comes from a woman aged 55-70 years with lung cancer.

This rearrangement joins TRBV24-1 to TRBJ2-2; possible D gene TRBD2, 6 bases. The CDR3 runs to 13 residues. Germline CDR1 is KGHDR and CDR2 is SFDVKD. The ends were cut back, 7 bases at V and 1 base at J, with 6 bases in the middle. Here the CDR3 DNA reads TGTGCCACCAGGCGGGGGAACACCGGGGAGCTGTTTTTT. This encodes CATRRGNTGELFF.

The rearrangement links TRBV21-1 to TRBJ2-7. TRBV21-1 is assigned pseudogene status. The CDR3 runs 14 residues. CDR3 DNA sequence: TGTGCCAGCGGGTTAGTGTGGCTGGCCTACGAGCAGTACTTC. This sequence encodes CASGLVWLAYEQYF.

The sample holds a few counts of this clone. The rearrangement links TRBV11-2 to TRBJ2-2; TRBD1 matches at 7 bases. In germline, CDR1 is SGHAT, CDR2 FQNNGV. Germline trimming cut 6 bases from V and 3 bases from J; bases unmatched to any gene: 10. This CDR3 has 16 amino acids. Here the CDR3 reads CASSSLRGPYTGELFF. The DNA for the CDR3 is TGTGCCAGCAGTTCCTTGAGGGGGCCCTACACCGGGGAGCTGTTTTTT.

This sequence joins TRBV3-1 (or the pseudogene TRBV3-2) and TRBJ1-6; tentatively, D is TRBD1 (5 bases). Germline CDR1 is LGHDT and CDR2 is YNNKEL (reference sequence). V was clipped by 4 bases and J by 9 bases, with 7 bases between them. The CDR3 totals 12 residues. CDR3 protein: CASSLGGSPLHF. The CDR3 DNA sequence: TGTGCCAGCAGCCTCGGGGGTTCACCCCTCCACTTT.

The CDR3 DNA is TGTGCCAGCAGCCGCCGATTTGTGGACTCGGGTGCCCACTATGGCTACACCTTC. Translated, it gives CASSRRFVDSGAHYGYTF. The V call is TRBV4-2, the J call TRBJ1-2; D ambiguous. The V end was cut by 4 bases, the J end by 3 bases, with 24 bases between. Per germline, CDR1 LGHNA and CDR2 YNFKEQ. The CDR3 contains 18 residues.

V is TRBV3-1 (or the pseudogene TRBV3-2) and J is TRBJ2-3; D gene unclear. V was pared by 4 bases and J by 4 bases, with 6 bases between. CDR1 LGHDT and CDR2 YNNKEL come from the germline V gene (reference sequence). This CDR3 comprises 12 residues. The DNA for the CDR3 is TGTGCCAGCAGCCCTAGGGCAGATACGCAGTATTTT. It codes for CASSPRADTQYF.

The V and J genes are TRBV6-6 and TRBJ1-1; TRBD1 matches 10 bases. The CDR3 is 16 residues long. Germline-derived CDR1 and CDR2 are MNHNY and SVGAGI (reference sequence). The J segment lost 3 bases and the V segment lost 8 bases, leaving 12 bases of the junction unmatched. The DNA of the CDR3 is TGTGCCAGCCGAGCCTACGGCGGGACAGGGGACACTGAAGCTTTCTTT. Protein: CASRAYGGTGDTEAFF.

CDR3 nucleotides: TGTGCCAGCTCACCAAGGGTGGGTCAGCCCCAGCATTTT. Amino acid sequence: CASSPRVGQPQHF. V and J are TRBV18 and TRBJ1-5; D gene unclear. The length of the CDR3 is 13 residues. V shed 2 bases and J shed 6 bases, with 8 bases lying between them. Germline values: CDR1 KGHSH, CDR2 LQKENI.

The rearrangement uses TRBV11-2 and TRBJ2-7; TRBD2 might be the D (6 bases). V gave up 3 bases and J gave up 0 bases, with 12 bases separating them. The CDR3 totals 15 residues. Per germline, CDR1 SGHAT and CDR2 FQNNGV. The chain's CDR3 is CASSFGGTRSYEQYF. In DNA form, the CDR3 reads TGTGCCAGCAGCTTTGGCGGGACCCGCTCCTACGAGCAGTACTTC.

The rearrangement uses TRBV7-9 and TRBJ2-7; 8 bases agree with TRBD1. The trim removed 8 bases at V and 2 bases at J, leaving 5 bases unmatched. This CDR3 contains 13 residues. The germline CDR1 and CDR2 sequences are SEHNR and FQNEAQ (reference sequence). Here the CDR3 reads CASGDRGTYEQYF. The CDR3 DNA reads as TGTGCCAGCGGCGACAGGGGCACCTACGAGCAGTACTTC.

This clone was seen only a few times. This chain links TRBV4-1 with TRBJ2-1; no clear D gene. With 1 base removed from V and 12 bases from J, the gap between germline ends came to 13 bases. The CDR3 is made up of 13 amino acids. Germline V gene data show CDR1 as MGHRA and CDR2 as YSYEKL. The CDR3 reads CASSQVIVSGQFF. CDR3 in DNA: TGCGCCAGCAGCCAAGTCATAGTGAGTGGGCAGTTCTTC.

The gene calls are TRBV28 and TRBJ2-7; 12 bases line up with TRBD1. CDR1 is MDHEN and CDR2 is SYDVKM in the germline V gene. The CDR3 extends over 16 amino acids. V shed 6 bases, J shed 3 bases, and the junction held 9 bases outside the gene matches. DNA of the CDR3: TGTGCCAGCAGCCTATACGGGACAGGGGGCCACTACGAGCAGTACTTC. Translating it yields CASSLYGTGGHYEQYF.

V and J are TRBV7-3 and TRBJ2-3, with D perhaps TRBD1 (6 bases). From germline, CDR1 is SGHTA and CDR2 FQGTGA. This CDR3 contains 13 residues. The V end lost 7 bases, the J end lost 3 bases, and 11 bases lay between the germline ends. The CDR3 region has the DNA TGTGCCAGCACTCAGGGGTCGACAGATACGCAGTATTTT. Translated, it gives CASTQGSTDTQYF.

The chain couples TRBV3-1 (or the pseudogene TRBV3-2) to TRBJ2-3; weak D call: TRBD2 (7 bases). CDR3 size: 17 residues. Germline CDR1 is LGHDT and CDR2 is YNNKEL (reference sequence). Trimming took 0 bases from V and 6 from J, leaving 19 bases between them. The CDR3 is CASSQDQGLGGRDTQYF. CDR3 sequence (DNA): TGTGCCAGCAGCCAAGATCAAGGACTAGGGGGGCGGGATACGCAGTATTTT.

The rearrangement joins TRBV5-4 to TRBJ1-5; a possible D gene is TRBD1 (5 bases). CDR1 and CDR2 from the germline V gene are SGHNT and YYREEE (reference sequence). The CDR3 length is 16 residues. V lost 0 bases and J 5 bases, leaving 15 bases between the germline ends. The CDR3 coding sequence is TGTGCCAGCAGCTTGGGTGGGTTGGGGGACCATCAGCCCCAGCATTTT. Encoded protein: CASSLGGLGDHQPQHF.

This clone was detected only a few times. The chain joins TRBV9 to TRBJ1-4, with D possibly matching TRBD1 (5 bases). The CDR3 is 13 amino acids. The V gene's germline CDR1 is SGDLS and CDR2 YYNGEE. V lost 4 bases to trimming and J lost 6 bases, with 10 bases between them. CDR3 nucleotides: TGTGCCAGCAGCCTTACAGGAGATGAAAAACTGTTTTTT. Protein product: CASSLTGDEKLFF.

The rearrangement joins TRBV19 to TRBJ1-2, with D perhaps matching TRBD1 (6 bases). The ends were cut back, 5 bases at V and 8 bases at J, with 24 bases in the middle. CDR3 length: 16 residues. Germline V gene data show CDR1 as LNHDA and CDR2 as SQIVND (reference sequence). CDR3 DNA sequence: TGTGCCAGTAGTTCAATAACCCCTCGGGGGGCGAGGGGCTACACCTTC. Residues: CASSSITPRGARGYTF.